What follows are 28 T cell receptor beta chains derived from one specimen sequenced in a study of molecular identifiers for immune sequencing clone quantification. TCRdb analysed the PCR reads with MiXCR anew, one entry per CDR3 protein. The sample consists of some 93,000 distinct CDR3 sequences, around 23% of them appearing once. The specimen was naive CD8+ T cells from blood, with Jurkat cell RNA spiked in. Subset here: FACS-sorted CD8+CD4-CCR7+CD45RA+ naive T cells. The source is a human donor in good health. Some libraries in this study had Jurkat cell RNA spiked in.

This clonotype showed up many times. Written as DNA, the CDR3 is TGTGCCAGCAGTTTAGCCCAGGCTGGGGCCAACGTCCTGACTTTC. Its protein is CASSLAQAGANVLTF. The chain combines TRBV27 with TRBJ2-6; unclear D gene. The germline V and J ends were trimmed by 2 bases and 2 bases, with 7 bases remaining between them. This CDR3 is built from 15 residues. The germline CDR1 and CDR2 sequences are MNHEY and SMNVEV (reference sequence).

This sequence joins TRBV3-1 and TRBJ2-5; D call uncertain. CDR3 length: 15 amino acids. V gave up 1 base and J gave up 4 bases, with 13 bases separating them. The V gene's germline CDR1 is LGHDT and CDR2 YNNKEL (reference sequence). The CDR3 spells CASSQGFDGPETQYF. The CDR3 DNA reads TGTGCCAGCAGCCAAGGTTTCGACGGACCAGAGACCCAGTACTTC.

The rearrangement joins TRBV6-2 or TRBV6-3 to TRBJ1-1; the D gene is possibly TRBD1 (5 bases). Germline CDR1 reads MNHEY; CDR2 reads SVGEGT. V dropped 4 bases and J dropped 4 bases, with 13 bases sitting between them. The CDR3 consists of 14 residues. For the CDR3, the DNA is TGTGCCAGCAGTTGGACAAGGGACTTCACTGAAGCTTTCTTT. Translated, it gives CASSWTRDFTEAFF.

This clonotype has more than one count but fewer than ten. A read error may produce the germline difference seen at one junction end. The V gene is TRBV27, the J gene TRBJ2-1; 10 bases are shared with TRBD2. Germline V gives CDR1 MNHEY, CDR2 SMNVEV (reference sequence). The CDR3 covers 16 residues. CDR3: CASSLSASGSYNEQFF. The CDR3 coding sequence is TGTGCCAGCAGCTTATCGGCTAGCGGGAGTTACAATGAGCAGTTCTTC.

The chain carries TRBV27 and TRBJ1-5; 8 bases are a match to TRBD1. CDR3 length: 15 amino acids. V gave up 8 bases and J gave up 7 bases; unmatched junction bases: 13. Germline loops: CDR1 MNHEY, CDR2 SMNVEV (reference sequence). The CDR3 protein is CASQPGQAFGQPQHF. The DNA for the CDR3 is TGTGCCAGCCAACCGGGACAGGCTTTCGGGCAGCCCCAGCATTTT.

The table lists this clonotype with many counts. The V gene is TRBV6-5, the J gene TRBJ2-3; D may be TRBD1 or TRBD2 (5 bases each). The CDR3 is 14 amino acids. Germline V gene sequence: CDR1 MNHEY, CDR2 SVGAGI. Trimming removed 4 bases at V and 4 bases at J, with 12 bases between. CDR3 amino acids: CASSSMQGADTQYF. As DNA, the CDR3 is TGTGCCAGCAGTTCAATGCAGGGAGCAGATACGCAGTATTTT.

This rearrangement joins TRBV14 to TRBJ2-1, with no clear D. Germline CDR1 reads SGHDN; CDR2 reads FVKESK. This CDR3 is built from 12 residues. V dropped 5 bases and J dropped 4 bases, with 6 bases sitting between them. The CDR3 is CASSSNYNEQFF. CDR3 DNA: TGTGCCAGCAGCTCGAATTACAATGAGCAGTTCTTC.

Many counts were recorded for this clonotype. As DNA, the CDR3 is TGTGCCAGCAGCTCCGGACTAGCGGACAGCACAGATACGCAGTATTTT. Protein: CASSSGLADSTDTQYF. The rearrangement links TRBV7-9 to TRBJ2-3; 10 bases are a match to TRBD2. Per the germline V gene, CDR1 is SEHNR and CDR2 is FQNEAQ (reference sequence). The CDR3 is made up of 16 amino acids. Trimming removed 4 bases from V and 0 bases from J; junction bases left unmatched: 4.

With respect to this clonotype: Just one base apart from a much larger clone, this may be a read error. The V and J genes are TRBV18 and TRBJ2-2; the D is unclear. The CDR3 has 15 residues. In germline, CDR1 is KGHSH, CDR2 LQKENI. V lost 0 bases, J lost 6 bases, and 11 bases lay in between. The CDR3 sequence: CASSPPERNAGELFF. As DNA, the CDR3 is TGTGCCAGCTCACCACCGGAGAGAAACGCCGGGGAGCTGTTTTTT.

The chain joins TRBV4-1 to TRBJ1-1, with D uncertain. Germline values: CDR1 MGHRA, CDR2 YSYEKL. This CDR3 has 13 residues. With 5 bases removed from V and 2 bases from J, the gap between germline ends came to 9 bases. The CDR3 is CASSYLDNTEAFF. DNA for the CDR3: TGCGCCAGCAGCTATCTGGACAACACTGAAGCTTTCTTT.

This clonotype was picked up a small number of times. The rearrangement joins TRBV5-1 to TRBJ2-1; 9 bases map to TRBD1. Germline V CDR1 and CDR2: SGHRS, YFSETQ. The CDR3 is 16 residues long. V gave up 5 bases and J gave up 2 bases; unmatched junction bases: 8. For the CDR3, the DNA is TGCGCCAGCAGGGACCGGGACAGGGAGACCTACAATGAGCAGTTCTTC. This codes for CASRDRDRETYNEQFF.

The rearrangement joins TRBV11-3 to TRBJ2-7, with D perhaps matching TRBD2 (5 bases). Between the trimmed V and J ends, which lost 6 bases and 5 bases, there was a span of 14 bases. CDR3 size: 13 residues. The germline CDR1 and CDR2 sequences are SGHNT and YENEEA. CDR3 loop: CASSSINGDEQYF. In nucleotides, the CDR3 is TGTGCCAGCAGTTCCATTAACGGGGACGAGCAGTACTTC.

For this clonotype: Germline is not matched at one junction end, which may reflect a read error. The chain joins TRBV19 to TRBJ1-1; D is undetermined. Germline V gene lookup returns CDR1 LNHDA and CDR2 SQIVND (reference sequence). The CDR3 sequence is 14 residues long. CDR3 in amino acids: CASSPDRVNIEAFF. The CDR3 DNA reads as TGTGCCAGTAGTCCTGACCGAGTGAACATTGAAGCTTTCTTT.

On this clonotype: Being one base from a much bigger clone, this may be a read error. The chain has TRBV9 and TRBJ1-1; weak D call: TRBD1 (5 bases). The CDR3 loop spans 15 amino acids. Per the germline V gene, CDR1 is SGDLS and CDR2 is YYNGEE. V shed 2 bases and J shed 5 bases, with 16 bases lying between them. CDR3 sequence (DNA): TGTGCCAGCAGCGTTGGTACAGGAGTTGAGACTGAAGCTTTCTTT. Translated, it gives CASSVGTGVETEAFF.

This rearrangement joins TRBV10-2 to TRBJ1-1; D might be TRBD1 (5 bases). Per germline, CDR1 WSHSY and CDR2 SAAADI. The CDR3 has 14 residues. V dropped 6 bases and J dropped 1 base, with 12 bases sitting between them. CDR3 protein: CASSLPGKNTEAFF. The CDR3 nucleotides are TGCGCCAGCAGCCTCCCAGGGAAGAACACTGAAGCTTTCTTT.

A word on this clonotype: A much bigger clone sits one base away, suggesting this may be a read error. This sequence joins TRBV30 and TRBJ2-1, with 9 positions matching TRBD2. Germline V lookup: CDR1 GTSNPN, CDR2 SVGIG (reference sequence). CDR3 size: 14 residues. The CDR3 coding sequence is TGTGCCTGGAGTCCCGGACTAGCGACCGATGAGCAGCTCTTC. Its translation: CAWSPGLATDEQLF. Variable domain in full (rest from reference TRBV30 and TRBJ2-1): SQTIHQWPATLVQPVGSPLSLECTVEGTSNPNLYWYRQAAGRGLQLLFYSVGIGQISSEVPQNLSASRPQDRQFILSSKKLLLSDSGFYLCAWSPGLATDEQLFGPGTRLTVL.

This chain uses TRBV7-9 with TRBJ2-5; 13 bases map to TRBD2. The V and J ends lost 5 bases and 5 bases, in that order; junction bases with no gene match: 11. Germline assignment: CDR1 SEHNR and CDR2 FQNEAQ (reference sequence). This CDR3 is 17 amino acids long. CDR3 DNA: TGTGCCAGCAGCCCCGTCTCGGGACTAGCGGGGATCGAGACCCAGTACTTC. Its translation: CASSPVSGLAGIETQYF.

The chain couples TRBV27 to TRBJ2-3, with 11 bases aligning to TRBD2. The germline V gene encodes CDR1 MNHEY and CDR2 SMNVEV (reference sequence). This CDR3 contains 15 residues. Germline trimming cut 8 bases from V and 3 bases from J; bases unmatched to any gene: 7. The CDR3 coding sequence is TGTGCCAGCGACCGTCTAGCGGGGGGAACAGATACGCAGTATTTT. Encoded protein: CASDRLAGGTDTQYF.

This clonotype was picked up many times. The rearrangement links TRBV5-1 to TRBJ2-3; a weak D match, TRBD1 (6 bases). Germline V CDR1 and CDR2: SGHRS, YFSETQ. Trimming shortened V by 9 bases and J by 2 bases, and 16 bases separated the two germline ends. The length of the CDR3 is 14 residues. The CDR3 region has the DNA TGCGCCACCAAAGACAGGACATCCACAGATACGCAGTATTTT. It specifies CATKDRTSTDTQYF.

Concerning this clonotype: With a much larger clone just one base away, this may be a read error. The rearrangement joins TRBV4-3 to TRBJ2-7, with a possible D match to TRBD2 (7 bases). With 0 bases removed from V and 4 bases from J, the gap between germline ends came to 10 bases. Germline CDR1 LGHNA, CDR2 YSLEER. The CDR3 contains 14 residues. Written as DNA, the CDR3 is TGCGCCAGCAGCCAAGACGGGGGGCTTTACGAGCAGTACTTC. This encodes CASSQDGGLYEQYF.

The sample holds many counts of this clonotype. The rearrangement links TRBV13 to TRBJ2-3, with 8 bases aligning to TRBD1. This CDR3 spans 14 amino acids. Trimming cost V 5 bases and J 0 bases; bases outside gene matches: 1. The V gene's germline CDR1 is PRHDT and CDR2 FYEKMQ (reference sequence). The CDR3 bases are TGTGCCAGCAGCGGACAGGGAAGCACAGATACGCAGTATTTT. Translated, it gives CASSGQGSTDTQYF.

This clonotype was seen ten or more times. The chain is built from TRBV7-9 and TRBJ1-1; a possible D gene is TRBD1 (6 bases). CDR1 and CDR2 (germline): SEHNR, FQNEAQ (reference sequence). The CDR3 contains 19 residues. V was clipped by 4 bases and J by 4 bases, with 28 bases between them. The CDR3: CASSSGRVTGLTGGTEAFF. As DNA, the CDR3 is TGTGCCAGCAGCTCCGGTCGGGTGACAGGACTTACGGGGGGCACTGAAGCTTTCTTT.

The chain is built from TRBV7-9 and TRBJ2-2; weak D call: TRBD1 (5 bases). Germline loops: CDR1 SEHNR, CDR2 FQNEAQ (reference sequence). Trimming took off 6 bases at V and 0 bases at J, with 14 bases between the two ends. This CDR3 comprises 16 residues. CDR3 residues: CASSPSAGPNTGELFF. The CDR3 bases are TGTGCCAGCAGTCCCAGCGCAGGGCCGAACACCGGGGAGCTGTTTTTT.

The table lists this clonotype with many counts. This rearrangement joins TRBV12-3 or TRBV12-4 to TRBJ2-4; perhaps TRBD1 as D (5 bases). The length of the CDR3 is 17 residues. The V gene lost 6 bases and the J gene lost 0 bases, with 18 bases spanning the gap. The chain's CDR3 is CASSPMGLVLAKNIQYF. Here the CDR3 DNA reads TGTGCCAGCAGCCCCATGGGGCTTGTCTTAGCCAAAAACATTCAGTACTTC.

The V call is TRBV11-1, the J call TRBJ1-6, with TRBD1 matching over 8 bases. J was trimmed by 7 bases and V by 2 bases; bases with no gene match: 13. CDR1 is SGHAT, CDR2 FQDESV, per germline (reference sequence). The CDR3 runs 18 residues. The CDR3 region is CASSLLGQENAPNSPLHF. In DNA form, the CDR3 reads TGTGCCAGCAGCTTATTGGGACAGGAAAACGCACCGAATTCACCCCTCCACTTT.

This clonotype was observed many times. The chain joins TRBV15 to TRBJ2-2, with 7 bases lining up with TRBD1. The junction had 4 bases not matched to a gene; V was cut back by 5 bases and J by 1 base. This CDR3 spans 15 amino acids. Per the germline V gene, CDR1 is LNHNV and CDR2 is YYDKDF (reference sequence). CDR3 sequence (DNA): TGTGCCACCAGCTCGACAGGGAGGAACACCGGGGAGCTGTTTTTT. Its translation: CATSSTGRNTGELFF.

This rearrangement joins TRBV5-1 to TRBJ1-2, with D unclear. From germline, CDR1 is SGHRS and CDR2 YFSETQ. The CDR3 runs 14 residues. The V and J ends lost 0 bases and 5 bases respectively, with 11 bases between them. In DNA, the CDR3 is TGCGCCAGCAGCTTGGTTACAGACCCTTATGGCTACACCTTC. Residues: CASSLVTDPYGYTF. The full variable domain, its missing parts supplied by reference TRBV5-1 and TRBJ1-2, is KAGVTQTPRYLIKTRGQQVTLSCSPISGHRSVSWYQQTPGQGLQFLFEYFSETQRNKGNFPGRFSGRQFSNSRSEMNVSTLELGDSALYLCASSLVTDPYGYTFGSGTRLTVV.

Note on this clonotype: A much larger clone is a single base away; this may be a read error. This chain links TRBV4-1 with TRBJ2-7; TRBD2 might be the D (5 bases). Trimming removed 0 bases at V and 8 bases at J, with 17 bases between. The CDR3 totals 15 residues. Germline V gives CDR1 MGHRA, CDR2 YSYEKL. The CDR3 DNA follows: TGCGCCAGCAGCCAAGAGTTTAGAGGGATGAGCAAGCAGTACTTC. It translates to CASSQEFRGMSKQYF.